This T cell receptor (beta chain) emerged from a study of cytomegalovirus exposure and HLA in healthy donors. Study information: A preliminary data release comprised about 85 million unique TCRs obtained from HLA-typed donors.

This clone was detected only a few times. Trimming took 5 bases from V and 4 from J; bases not matched to a gene: 10. Looked up from germline, CDR1 is MDHEN and CDR2 is SYDVKM. CDR3 length equals 16 residues. Primers for the PCR totalled 60 Vbeta and 13 Jbeta. TCRdb keeps only in-frame clones here, not all; method: immunoSEQ multiplex PCR. The data contain roughly 100,000 clones, around 67% of them singletons. The V gene is TRBV28, the J gene TRBJ2-1, with 8 nucleotides matching TRBD2. This receptor was obtained from a woman in her 50s in good health and CMV-seronegative. Sequenced: PBMCs. The CDR3 loop is CASSPAPGLVYNEQFF. CDR3 bases: TGTGCCAGCAGTCCCGCTCCGGGACTAGTGTACAATGAGCAGTTCTTC.